Listed below are T cell receptor beta chains from one sample, sequenced in a study of cytomegalovirus exposure and HLA in healthy donors. Only in-frame clones appear in the TCRdb table, and some are missing; sequencing was by immunoSEQ multiplex PCR. Of around 99,000 clones in the sample, around 67% were seen once. Sequenced input: PBMCs. The receptors shown here come from a woman aged 40 to 50 in good health and CMV-seropositive. CDR3s leave out the opening cysteine and the closing phenylalanine or tryptophan.

V	J	CDR3
TRBV19	TRBJ1-5	ASSLGQGSQPQH
TRBV13	TRBJ2-3	ASSRRTTSTDTQY
TRBV7-2	TRBJ2-7	ASSFPLAGSYEQY
TRBV5-4	TRBJ1-4	ASSLGPGGGEKLF
TRBV30	TRBJ2-1	AWQRVPSYNEQF
TRBV6-5	TRBJ1-3	ASRPRGDREDTIY
TRBV6-5	TRBJ1-6	ASSYYGTDNSPLH
TRBV25-1	TRBJ1-2	ASMLDGSGKH
TRBV19	TRBJ2-1	ATRRQGDNEQF
TRBV5-1	TRBJ1-6	ASSPGQGDSPLH
TRBV20-1	TRBJ1-1	SALDKPEAF
TRBV19	TRBJ2-3	ASSGGTGLDTQY
TRBV30	TRBJ1-2	AWIQGNYGYT
TRBV7-9	TRBJ1-6	ASSPHDYNSPLH
TRBV9	TRBJ2-3	ASSPPGGEPSTDTQY
TRBV6-5	TRBJ2-1	ASSYQVRTEDEQF
TRBV7-6	TRBJ1-6	ASSSGQGKSPLH
TRBV7-9	TRBJ1-2	ASSLDQGLVYGYT
TRBV19	TRBJ1-2	ASSIVGRATYGYT
TRBV30	TRBJ2-6	ASTGGASKGANVLT
TRBV27	TRBJ1-2	ASSFGAGAAYGYT
TRBV29-1	TRBJ1-1	SVRQGPTEAF
TRBV5-1	TRBJ2-3	ASSPSAEATDTQY
TRBV5-1	TRBJ2-7	ASSMRGDSYEQY
TRBV6-5	TRBJ1-4	ASSYRESNEKLF
TRBV25-1	TRBJ1-1	ASSLPKGTGGTTF
TRBV7-9	TRBJ2-7	ASSSTGSYEQY
TRBV20-1	TRBJ2-1	SARDFPEQF
TRBV2	TRBJ1-6	ASSDPGSSYNSPLH
TRBV6-5	TRBJ1-2	ASSRVGGGYGYT